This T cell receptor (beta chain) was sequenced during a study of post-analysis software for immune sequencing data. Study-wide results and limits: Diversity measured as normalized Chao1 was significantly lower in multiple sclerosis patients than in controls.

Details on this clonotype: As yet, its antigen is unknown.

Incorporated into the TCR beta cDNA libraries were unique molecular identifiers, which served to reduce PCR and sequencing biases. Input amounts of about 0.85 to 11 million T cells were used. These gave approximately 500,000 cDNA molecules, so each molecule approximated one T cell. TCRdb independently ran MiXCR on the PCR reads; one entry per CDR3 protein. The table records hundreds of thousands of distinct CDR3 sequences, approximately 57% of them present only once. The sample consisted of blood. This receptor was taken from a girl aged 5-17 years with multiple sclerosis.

As DNA, the CDR3 is TGTGCCAGCACCAACCGCAGGGCCACCTCTACTTACGAGCAGTACTTC. Its protein product is CASTNRRATSTYEQYF. V gene TRBV6-2 or TRBV6-3 combines with J gene TRBJ2-4, with D perhaps TRBD1 (5 bases). The J call may be mistaken, given a closer DNA end match to TRBJ2-7. The CDR3 is 16 residues long. Germline V gene sequence: CDR1 MNHEY, CDR2 SVGEGT.